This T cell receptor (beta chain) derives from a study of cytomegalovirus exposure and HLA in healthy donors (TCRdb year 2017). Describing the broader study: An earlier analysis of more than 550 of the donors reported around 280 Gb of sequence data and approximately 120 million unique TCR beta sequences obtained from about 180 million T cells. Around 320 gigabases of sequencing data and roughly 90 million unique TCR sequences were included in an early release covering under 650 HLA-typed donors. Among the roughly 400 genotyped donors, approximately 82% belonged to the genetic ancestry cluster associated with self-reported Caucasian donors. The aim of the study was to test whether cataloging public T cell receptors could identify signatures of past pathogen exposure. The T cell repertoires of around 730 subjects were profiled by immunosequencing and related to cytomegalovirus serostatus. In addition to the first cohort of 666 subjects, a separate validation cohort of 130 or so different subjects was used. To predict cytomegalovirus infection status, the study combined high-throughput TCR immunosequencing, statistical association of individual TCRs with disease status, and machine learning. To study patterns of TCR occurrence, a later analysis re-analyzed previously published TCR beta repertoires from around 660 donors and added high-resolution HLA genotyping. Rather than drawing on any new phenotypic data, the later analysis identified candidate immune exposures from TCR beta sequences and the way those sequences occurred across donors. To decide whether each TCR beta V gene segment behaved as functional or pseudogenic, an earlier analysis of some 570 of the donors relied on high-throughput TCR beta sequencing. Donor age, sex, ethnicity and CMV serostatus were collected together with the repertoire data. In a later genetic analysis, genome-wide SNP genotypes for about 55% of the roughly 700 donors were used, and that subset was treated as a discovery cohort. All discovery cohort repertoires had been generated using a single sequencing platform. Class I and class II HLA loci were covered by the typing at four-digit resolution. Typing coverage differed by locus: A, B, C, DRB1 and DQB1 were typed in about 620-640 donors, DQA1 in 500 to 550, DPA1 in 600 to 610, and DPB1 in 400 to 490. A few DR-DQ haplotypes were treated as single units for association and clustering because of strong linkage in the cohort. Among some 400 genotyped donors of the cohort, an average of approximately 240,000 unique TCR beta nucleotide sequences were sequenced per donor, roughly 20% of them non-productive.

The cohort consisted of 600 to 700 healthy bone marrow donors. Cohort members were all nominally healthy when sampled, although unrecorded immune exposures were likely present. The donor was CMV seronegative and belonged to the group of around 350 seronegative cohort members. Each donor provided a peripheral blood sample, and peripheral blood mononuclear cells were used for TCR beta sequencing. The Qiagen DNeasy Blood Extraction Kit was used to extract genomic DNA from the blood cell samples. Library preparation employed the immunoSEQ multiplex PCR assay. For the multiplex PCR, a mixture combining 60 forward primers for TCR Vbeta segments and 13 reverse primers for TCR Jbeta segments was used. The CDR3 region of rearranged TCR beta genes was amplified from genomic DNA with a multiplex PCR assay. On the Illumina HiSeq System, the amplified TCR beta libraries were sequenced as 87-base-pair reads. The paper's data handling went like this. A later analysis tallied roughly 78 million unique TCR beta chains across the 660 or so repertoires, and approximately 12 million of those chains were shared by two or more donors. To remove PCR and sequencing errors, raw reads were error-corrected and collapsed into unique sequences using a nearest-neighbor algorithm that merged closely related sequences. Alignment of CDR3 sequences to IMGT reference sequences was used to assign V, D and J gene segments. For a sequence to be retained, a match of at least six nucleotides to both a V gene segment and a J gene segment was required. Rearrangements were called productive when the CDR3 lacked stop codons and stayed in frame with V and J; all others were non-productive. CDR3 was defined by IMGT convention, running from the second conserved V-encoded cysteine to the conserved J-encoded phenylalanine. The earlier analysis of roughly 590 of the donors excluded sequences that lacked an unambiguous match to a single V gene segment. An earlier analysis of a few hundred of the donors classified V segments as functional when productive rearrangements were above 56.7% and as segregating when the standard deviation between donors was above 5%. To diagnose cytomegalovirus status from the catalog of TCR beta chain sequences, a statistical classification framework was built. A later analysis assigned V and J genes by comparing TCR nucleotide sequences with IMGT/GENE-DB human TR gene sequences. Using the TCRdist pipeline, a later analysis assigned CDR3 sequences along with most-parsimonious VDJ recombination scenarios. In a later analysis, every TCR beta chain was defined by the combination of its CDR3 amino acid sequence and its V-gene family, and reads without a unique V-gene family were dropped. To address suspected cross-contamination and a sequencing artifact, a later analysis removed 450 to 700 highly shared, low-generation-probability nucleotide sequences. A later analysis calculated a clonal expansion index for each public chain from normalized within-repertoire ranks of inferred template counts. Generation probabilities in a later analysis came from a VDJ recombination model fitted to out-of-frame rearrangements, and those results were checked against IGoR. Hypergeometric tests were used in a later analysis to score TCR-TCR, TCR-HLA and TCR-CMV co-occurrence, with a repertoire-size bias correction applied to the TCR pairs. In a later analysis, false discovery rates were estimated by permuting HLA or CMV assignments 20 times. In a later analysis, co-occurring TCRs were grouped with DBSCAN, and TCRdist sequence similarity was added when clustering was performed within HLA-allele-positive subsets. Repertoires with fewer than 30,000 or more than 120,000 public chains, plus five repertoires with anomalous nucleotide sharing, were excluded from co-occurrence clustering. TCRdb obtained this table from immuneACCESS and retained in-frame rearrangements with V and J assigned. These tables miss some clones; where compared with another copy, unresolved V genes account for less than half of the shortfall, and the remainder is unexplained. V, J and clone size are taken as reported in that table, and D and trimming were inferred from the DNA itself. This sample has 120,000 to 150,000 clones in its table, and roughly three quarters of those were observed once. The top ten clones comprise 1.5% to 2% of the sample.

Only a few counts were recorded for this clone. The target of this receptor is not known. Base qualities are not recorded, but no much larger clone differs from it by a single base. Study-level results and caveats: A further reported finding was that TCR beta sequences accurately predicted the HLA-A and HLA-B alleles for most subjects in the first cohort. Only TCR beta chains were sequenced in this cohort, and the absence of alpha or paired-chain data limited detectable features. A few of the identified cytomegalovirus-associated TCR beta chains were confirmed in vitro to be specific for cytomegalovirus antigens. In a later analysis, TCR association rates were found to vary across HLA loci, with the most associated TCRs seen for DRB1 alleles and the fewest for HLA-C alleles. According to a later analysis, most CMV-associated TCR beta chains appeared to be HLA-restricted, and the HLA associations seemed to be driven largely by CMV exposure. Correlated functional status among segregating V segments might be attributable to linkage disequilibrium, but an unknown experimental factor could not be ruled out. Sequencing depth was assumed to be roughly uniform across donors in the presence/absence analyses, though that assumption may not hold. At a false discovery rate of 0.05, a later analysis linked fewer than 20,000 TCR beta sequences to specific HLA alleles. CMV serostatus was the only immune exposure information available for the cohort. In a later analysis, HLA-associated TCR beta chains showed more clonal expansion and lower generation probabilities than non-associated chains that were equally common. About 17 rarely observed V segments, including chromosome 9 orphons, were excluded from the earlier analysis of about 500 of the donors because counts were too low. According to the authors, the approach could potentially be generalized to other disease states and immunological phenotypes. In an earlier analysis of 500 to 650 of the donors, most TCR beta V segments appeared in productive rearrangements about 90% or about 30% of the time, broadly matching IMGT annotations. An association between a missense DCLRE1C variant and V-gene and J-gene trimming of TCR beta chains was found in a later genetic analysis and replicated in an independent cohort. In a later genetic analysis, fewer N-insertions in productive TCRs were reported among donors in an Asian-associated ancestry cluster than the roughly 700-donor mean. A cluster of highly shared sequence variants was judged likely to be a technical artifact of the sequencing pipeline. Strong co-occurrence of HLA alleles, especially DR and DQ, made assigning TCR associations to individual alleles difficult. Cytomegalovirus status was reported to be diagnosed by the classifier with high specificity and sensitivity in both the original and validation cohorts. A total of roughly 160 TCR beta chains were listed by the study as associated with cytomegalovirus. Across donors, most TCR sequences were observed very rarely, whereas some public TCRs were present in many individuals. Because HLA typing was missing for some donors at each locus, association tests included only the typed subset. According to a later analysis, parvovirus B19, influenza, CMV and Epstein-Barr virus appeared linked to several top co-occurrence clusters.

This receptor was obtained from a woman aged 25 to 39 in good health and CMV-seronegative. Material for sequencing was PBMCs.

The DNA sequence is TGCAGTGCCACACAGGGGGCTGAAGCTTTCTTT. This translates into CSATQGAEAFF. The chain is assembled from TRBV20-1 and TRBJ1-1, and TRBD1 aligns with 8 junction nucleotides. Taken from cysteine to phenylalanine, the CDR3 has 11 residues. The DNA shown is the 33-base CDR3, in frame from base 1. V lost 6 bases and J lost 6 bases, and the count of bases not matched to a germline gene is 3. CDR1 and CDR2, looked up from the germline V gene (reference sequence), are DFQATT and SNEGSKA.